The 32 T cell receptor beta chains below come from one sample, sequenced in a study of spatial heterogeneity in lung cancer. TCRdb passed the 5' RACE reads through MiXCR, listing each CDR3 protein once. The profile shows 90,000 or so distinct CDR3 sequences, about 9.4% of them singletons. Time point: sample taken at primary tumor resection. From tumor, nontumor lung or frozen PBMC, whole RNA was taken unsorted for sequencing. Material: PBMCs, obtained at surgery. These receptors were collected from a male donor with early-stage non-small cell lung cancer.

This clonotype has ten or more counts. The rearrangement links TRBV9 to TRBJ2-2, with D possibly matching TRBD2 (6 bases). The germline CDR1 and CDR2 sequences are SGDLS and YYNGEE. This CDR3 has 16 residues. V shed 1 base and J shed 5 bases, with 15 bases lying between them. CDR3 loop: CASSVRSRRGTGELFF. CDR3 nucleotide sequence: TGTGCCAGCAGCGTAAGAAGCAGGCGGGGAACCGGGGAGCTGTTTTTT.

In nucleotides, the CDR3 is TGTGCCAGCAGCTTAGGGACAGGGTACCAGCCCCAGCATTTT. Translating gives CASSLGTGYQPQHF. The chain couples TRBV7-2 to TRBJ1-5; TRBD1 matches 8 bases. This CDR3 is built from 14 residues. The germline CDR1 and CDR2 sequences are SGHTA and FQGNSA. The trim removed 1 base at V and 7 bases at J, leaving 3 bases unmatched.

This clonotype was seen many times. J is TRBJ2-2 and V is TRBV3-1; D unclear. This CDR3 comprises 12 residues. The germline V and J ends were trimmed by 3 bases and 5 bases, with 4 bases remaining between them. The V gene's germline CDR1 is LGHDT and CDR2 YNNKEL (reference sequence). CDR3 bases: TGTGCCAGCAGCCAGGGAACCGGGGAGCTGTTTTTT. It specifies CASSQGTGELFF.

J is TRBJ1-6 and V is TRBV20-1; no reliable D call. The V end lost 5 bases, the J end lost 4 bases, and 12 bases lay between the germline ends. In germline, CDR1 is DFQATT, CDR2 SNEGSKA (reference sequence). The CDR3 loop spans 14 amino acids. The CDR3 DNA reads as TGCAGTGCTCCCGAGAGAGCTTATAATTCACCCCTCCACTTT. Translating gives CSAPERAYNSPLHF.

Only a few counts were recorded for this clonotype. This chain joins TRBV28 and TRBJ2-1, with D possibly matching TRBD2 (5 bases). V was cut by 2 bases and J by 9 bases, with 5 bases left in between. Germline CDR1 reads MDHEN; CDR2 reads SYDVKM. The CDR3 length is 11 residues. The DNA for the CDR3 is TGTGCCAGCAGTTTAGGGAGTGAGCAGTTCTTC. As protein: CASSLGSEQFF.

The sample holds many counts of this clonotype. The DNA for the CDR3 is TGTGCCATCAGTGAGTCGAGATCAGGGGGCCTCAGATCCTCTGGAAACACCATATATTTT. It is translated as CAISESRSGGLRSSGNTIYF. The chain recombines TRBV10-3 with TRBJ1-3, with 8 bases that match TRBD1. Germline-derived CDR1 and CDR2 are ENHRY and SYGVKD. The V segment lost 0 bases and the J segment 0 bases; nucleotides outside the gene matches: 13. The CDR3 has 20 residues.

The CDR3 nucleotides read TGCAGTGCTAGAGATCCCAACGAGCAGTACTTC. Translation: CSARDPNEQYF. The rearrangement uses TRBV20-1 and TRBJ2-7; unclear D gene. V dropped 0 bases and J dropped 5 bases, with 5 bases sitting between them. Germline CDR1 is DFQATT and CDR2 is SNEGSKA (reference sequence). The length of the CDR3 is 11 residues.

Regarding this clonotype: A junction boundary mismatches the germline segment, possibly from a read error. The CDR3 DNA follows: TGTGCCTGCAGCTCGCGACTAGCGGGAGGACTCACAGATACGCAGTATTTT. This gives the protein CACSSRLAGGLTDTQYF. This chain connects TRBV7-3 to TRBJ2-3; TRBD2 aligns across 13 bases. Germline lookup yields CDR1 SGHTA and CDR2 FQGTGA. The CDR3 runs 17 residues.

The gene calls are TRBV2 and TRBJ2-5; perhaps TRBD1 as D (5 bases). Germline CDR1 and CDR2: SNHLY and FYNNEI. V shed 0 bases and J shed 4 bases, with 12 bases lying between them. The CDR3 length is 15 residues. The CDR3 DNA is TGTGCCAGCAGTGAAGCAGGGGCGCAGGGAGAGACCCAGTACTTC. It encodes CASSEAGAQGETQYF.

In its sample, this clonotype was seen many times. This chain uses TRBV29-1 with TRBJ2-1; D unclear. V was cut by 4 bases and J by 1 base, with 8 bases left in between. The CDR3 totals 13 residues. CDR1 and CDR2 (germline): SQVTM, ANQGSEA. The CDR3 coding sequence is TGCAGCGTTGGAAGGAATTCCTACAATGAGCAGTTCTTC. Translation gives CSVGRNSYNEQFF.

This clonotype appeared many times. The rearrangement joins TRBV29-1 to TRBJ2-7; 8 bases are shared with TRBD1. CDR1 and CDR2 (germline): SQVTM, ANQGSEA. The CDR3 runs 11 residues. The junction had 5 bases not matched to a gene; V was cut back by 7 bases and J by 6 bases. The CDR3 is CSGGQESEQYF. CDR3 DNA sequence: TGCAGCGGGGGACAGGAGTCCGAGCAGTACTTC.

This clonotype turned up a few times. The gene calls are TRBV5-1 and TRBJ2-3; 11 bases agree with TRBD2. CDR1 is SGHRS, CDR2 YFSETQ, per germline. This CDR3 has 18 residues. Trimming removed 5 bases from V and 0 bases from J; junction bases left unmatched: 11. The CDR3 loop is CASRKTLGLAASTDTQYF. The CDR3 bases are TGCGCCAGCAGAAAGACTCTGGGACTAGCGGCTAGCACAGATACGCAGTATTTT.

This clonotype was counted at least ten times. The gene calls are TRBV28 and TRBJ1-1; D gene ambiguous. Germline CDR1 and CDR2: MDHEN and SYDVKM. V dropped 5 bases and J dropped 5 bases, with 15 bases sitting between them. The CDR3 is made up of 14 amino acids. In DNA, the CDR3 is TGTGCCAGCAGTGGACTGGGCCGGCGAACTGAAGCTTTCTTT. Residues: CASSGLGRRTEAFF.

In its sample, this clonotype was seen a few times. The V and J genes are TRBV28 and TRBJ2-1; D is uncertain. The CDR3 totals 11 residues. CDR1 is MDHEN, CDR2 SYDVKM, per germline. The V and J ends lost 10 bases and 2 bases respectively, with 6 bases between them. The chain's CDR3 is CATQAYNEQFF. The CDR3 DNA reads as TGTGCCACCCAAGCCTACAATGAGCAGTTCTTC.

V usage is TRBV6-6 and J usage is TRBJ2-5; 9 positions agree with TRBD2. The V gene end was trimmed by 0 bases and the J gene end by 3 bases; junction bases not matched to a gene: 8. The V gene's germline CDR1 is MNHNY and CDR2 SVGAGI (reference sequence). The CDR3 totals 17 residues. CDR3: CASSYSNASSGEETQYF. The CDR3 DNA follows: TGTGCCAGCAGTTACTCGAACGCGTCTAGCGGGGAAGAGACCCAGTACTTC.

The chain combines TRBV29-1 with TRBJ2-7, with D unresolved. The CDR3 extends over 13 amino acids. Trimming removed 4 bases from V and 1 base from J, with 11 bases in between. The germline V gene encodes CDR1 SQVTM and CDR2 ANQGSEA. Here the CDR3 DNA reads TGCAGCGTTGTTGGTCAGTATTCCTACGAGCAGTACTTC. This translates into CSVVGQYSYEQYF.

This clonotype occurred a few times. The chain links TRBV2 to TRBJ1-4; D gene ambiguous. The germline gives CDR1 SNHLY, CDR2 FYNNEI. The CDR3 extends over 13 amino acids. Trimming stripped 5 bases from V and 8 bases from J, with 12 bases between. CDR3 sequence reads: CASSRGFEEKLFF. CDR3 in DNA: TGTGCCAGCAGTCGAGGGTTTGAAGAAAAACTGTTTTTT.

The V gene is TRBV20-1, the J gene TRBJ2-7; D is unresolved. The CDR3 loop spans 12 amino acids. The V end was cut by 1 base, the J end by 2 bases, with 6 bases between. CDR1 DFQATT and CDR2 SNEGSKA come from the germline V gene (reference sequence). The CDR3 nucleotides read TGCAGTGCTAGAGTCCAGCCCTACGAGCAGTACTTC. Translation gives CSARVQPYEQYF.

This clonotype was observed at least ten times. The rearrangement joins TRBV7-2 to TRBJ2-7; the match to TRBD2 covers 8 bases. CDR1 SGHTA and CDR2 FQGNSA come from the germline V gene. The CDR3 is 14 residues long. J lost 4 bases, V lost 0 bases, and 2 bases had no gene match. The DNA of the CDR3 is TGTGCCAGCAGCTTAGCCCCTAGCGGGTACGAGCAGTACTTC. It is translated as CASSLAPSGYEQYF.

V gene TRBV28 combines with J gene TRBJ2-1, with a tentative D call TRBD2 (6 bases). The V gene's germline CDR1 is MDHEN and CDR2 SYDVKM. The CDR3 contains 15 residues. Trimming took off 6 bases at V and 1 base at J, with 13 bases between the two ends. The CDR3: CASRPAGRSYNEQFF. CDR3 in DNA: TGTGCCAGCAGGCCTGCAGGGAGGTCCTACAATGAGCAGTTCTTC.

Points on this clonotype: A much larger clone is a single base away; this may be a read error. V gene TRBV12-3 or TRBV12-4 combines with J gene TRBJ1-6; D uncertain. The CDR3 loop spans 13 amino acids. Trimming removed 2 bases at V and 11 bases at J, with 10 bases between. CDR3: CASSLRADPPLHF. The CDR3 DNA sequence: TGTGCCAGCAGTTTAAGGGCCGATCCACCCCTCCACTTT.

The chain carries TRBV7-3 and TRBJ2-1; D not certain. Trimming removed 2 bases at V and 0 bases at J, with 8 bases between. Germline V gives CDR1 SGHTA, CDR2 FQGTGA. The CDR3 contains 15 residues. CDR3 sequence reads: CASSLGVSSYNEQFF. In DNA, the CDR3 is TGTGCCAGCAGCTTAGGGGTGAGCTCCTACAATGAGCAGTTCTTC.

This clonotype was observed at least ten times. This sequence joins TRBV20-1 and TRBJ1-1, with unresolved D. The length of the CDR3 is 12 residues. Germline CDR1 reads DFQATT; CDR2 reads SNEGSKA (reference sequence). Trimming removed 1 base from V and 1 base from J, with 4 bases in between. The chain's CDR3 is CSARVGNTEAFF. The CDR3 DNA follows: TGCAGTGCTAGAGTGGGGAACACTGAAGCTTTCTTT.

This clonotype was counted only a few times. The genes are TRBV19 and TRBJ1-1; TRBD1 might be the D (6 bases). The germline CDR1 and CDR2 sequences are LNHDA and SQIVND (reference sequence). Trimming left V 9 bases short and J 4 bases short, with 24 bases between. The CDR3 is 16 residues long. This chain's CDR3 is CASSLGDKTGGTEAFF. The CDR3 coding sequence is TGTGCCAGCTCACTCGGGGACAAAACTGGAGGCACTGAAGCTTTCTTT.

The V call is TRBV29-1, the J call TRBJ2-6; the D gene is possibly TRBD1 (5 bases). The V and J ends lost 6 bases and 0 bases respectively, with 9 bases between them. Looked up from germline, CDR1 is SQVTM and CDR2 is ANQGSEA. The CDR3 spans 14 residues. The CDR3 loop is CSVDTGSGANVLTF. The DNA for the CDR3 is TGCAGCGTAGACACAGGCTCTGGGGCCAACGTCCTGACTTTC. Together with reference TRBV29-1 and TRBJ2-6, the CDR3 gives the full variable domain: SAVISQKPSRDICQRGTSLTIQCQVDSQVTMMFWYRQQPGQSLTLIATANQGSEATYESGFVIDKFPISRPNLTFSTLTVSNMSPEDSSIYLCSVDTGSGANVLTFGAGSRLTVL.

This clonotype was seen a few times. The chain employs TRBV3-1 and TRBJ2-5; D may correspond to TRBD1 or TRBD2 (5 bases each). V lost 1 base, J lost 4 bases, and 10 bases lay in between. Germline loops: CDR1 LGHDT, CDR2 YNNKEL (reference sequence). The CDR3 extends over 14 amino acids. The CDR3: CASSQAKGRETQYF. The CDR3 DNA is TGTGCCAGCAGCCAAGCCAAGGGACGAGAGACCCAGTACTTC.

This clonotype has a handful of counts. The rearrangement links TRBV11-2 to TRBJ2-1; D unclear. V shed 3 bases and J shed 0 bases, with 9 bases lying between them. CDR1 is SGHAT, CDR2 FQNNGV, per germline. The CDR3 runs 15 residues. This CDR3 is CASSLGYSSYNEQFF. CDR3 nucleotide sequence: TGTGCCAGCAGCTTGGGGTATAGCTCCTACAATGAGCAGTTCTTC. The complete variable domain, with remaining parts taken from reference TRBV11-2 and TRBJ2-1, reads EAGVAQSPRYKIIEKRQSVAFWCNPISGHATLYWYQQILGQGPKLLIQFQNNGVVDDSQLPKDRFSAERLKGVDSTLKIQPAKLEDSAVYLCASSLGYSSYNEQFFGPGTRLTVL.

This chain joins TRBV7-2 and TRBJ2-3; D is possibly TRBD2 (6 bases). CDR3 length: 14 residues. V lost 5 bases and J 10 bases, leaving 19 bases between the germline ends. Looked up from germline, CDR1 is SGHTA and CDR2 is FQGNSA. The CDR3 reads CASSRRGMGEAQYF. The CDR3 nucleotides read TGTGCCAGCAGCCGCCGGGGAATGGGGGAGGCGCAGTATTTT.

V gene TRBV20-1 combines with J gene TRBJ2-3; no clear D. This CDR3 contains 15 residues. V was shortened by 1 base and J by 4 bases, with 15 bases between the two germline ends. The germline gives CDR1 DFQATT, CDR2 SNEGSKA (reference sequence). The CDR3 nucleotides are TGCAGTGCTAGAGGGTCCCGGAGTGCAGCAGATACGCAGTATTTT. Its translation: CSARGSRSAADTQYF.

This clonotype was seen at least ten times. The DNA for the CDR3 is TGTGCCAGCAGCTTAGGGGGGCTCCAACAGCCCCAGCATTTT. Protein sequence: CASSLGGLQQPQHF. This chain joins TRBV7-2 and TRBJ1-5, with a tentative D call TRBD1 (6 bases). The germline CDR1 and CDR2 sequences are SGHTA and FQGNSA. The V and J ends lost 1 base and 7 bases respectively, with 11 bases between them. The CDR3 spans 14 residues.

This clonotype was observed many times. This rearrangement joins TRBV10-3 to TRBJ2-2; D uncertain. CDR3 length: 14 amino acids. CDR1 and CDR2 from the germline V gene are ENHRY and SYGVKD. V lost 8 bases and J lost 0, with 10 bases in between. CDR3 protein: CAIRTAANTGELFF. CDR3 in DNA: TGTGCCATCCGGACGGCCGCGAACACCGGGGAGCTGTTTTTT.

The chain has TRBV4-2 and TRBJ1-6, with 9 bases identical to TRBD1. The CDR3 contains 19 residues. V trimming: 6 bases; J trimming: 0 bases; junction bases outside the gene matches: 12. Germline lookup yields CDR1 LGHNA and CDR2 YNFKEQ. As DNA, the CDR3 is TGTGCCAGCAGTCAGTCCCCCGGGACAGGGAGCTCCTATAATTCACCCCTCCACTTT. Translating it yields CASSQSPGTGSSYNSPLHF.